This T cell receptor beta chain emerged from a study of cytomegalovirus exposure and HLA in healthy donors. This CDR3 region has 14 residues. V lost 4 bases and J 3 bases, leaving 9 bases between the germline ends. Germline CDR1 LNHDA, CDR2 SQIVND (reference sequence). This clone was detected ten times or more. This PCR relied on a set of 60 Vbeta primers and 13 Jbeta primers. Repertoires were generated with immunoSEQ multiplex PCR, while TCRdb's copy carries only in-frame clones and drops some. Found here are about 170,000 clones, about 82% of them singletons; the top ten hold 0.7% to 0.95%. This receptor was obtained from a young woman in good health and CMV-seronegative. Material for sequencing was PBMCs. The V call is TRBV19, the J call TRBJ2-2; a possible D gene is TRBD1 (5 bases). The CDR3 spells CASSTIRDTGELFF. The CDR3, as DNA: TGTGCCAGTAGTACCATCAGGGACACCGGGGAGCTGTTTTTT. The full variable domain, rest sourced from reference TRBV19 and TRBJ2-2, is DGGITQSPKYLFRKEGQNVTLSCEQNLNHDAMYWYRQDPGQGLRLIYYSQIVNDFQKGDIAEGYSVSREKKESFPLTVTSAQKNPTAFYLCASSTIRDTGELFFGEGSRLTVL.